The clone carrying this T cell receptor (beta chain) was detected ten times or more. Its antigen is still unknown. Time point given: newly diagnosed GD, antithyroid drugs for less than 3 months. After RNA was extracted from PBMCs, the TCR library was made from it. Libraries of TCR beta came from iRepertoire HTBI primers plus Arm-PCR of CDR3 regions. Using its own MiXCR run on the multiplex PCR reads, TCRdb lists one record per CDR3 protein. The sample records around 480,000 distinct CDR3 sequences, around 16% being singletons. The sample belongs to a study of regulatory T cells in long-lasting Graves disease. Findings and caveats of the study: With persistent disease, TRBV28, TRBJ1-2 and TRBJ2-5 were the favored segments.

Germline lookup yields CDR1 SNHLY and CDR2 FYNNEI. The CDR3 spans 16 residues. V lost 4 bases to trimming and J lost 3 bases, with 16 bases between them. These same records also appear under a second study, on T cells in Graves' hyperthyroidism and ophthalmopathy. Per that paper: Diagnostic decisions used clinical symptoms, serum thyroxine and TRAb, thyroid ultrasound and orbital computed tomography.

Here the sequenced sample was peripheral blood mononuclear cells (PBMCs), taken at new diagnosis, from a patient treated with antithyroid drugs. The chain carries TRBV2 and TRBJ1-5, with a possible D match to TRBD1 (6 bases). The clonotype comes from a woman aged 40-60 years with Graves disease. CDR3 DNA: TGTGCCAGCAGTGTAGTGGGGGCTGGGGTCAATCAGCCCCAGCATTTT. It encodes CASSVVGAGVNQPQHF.